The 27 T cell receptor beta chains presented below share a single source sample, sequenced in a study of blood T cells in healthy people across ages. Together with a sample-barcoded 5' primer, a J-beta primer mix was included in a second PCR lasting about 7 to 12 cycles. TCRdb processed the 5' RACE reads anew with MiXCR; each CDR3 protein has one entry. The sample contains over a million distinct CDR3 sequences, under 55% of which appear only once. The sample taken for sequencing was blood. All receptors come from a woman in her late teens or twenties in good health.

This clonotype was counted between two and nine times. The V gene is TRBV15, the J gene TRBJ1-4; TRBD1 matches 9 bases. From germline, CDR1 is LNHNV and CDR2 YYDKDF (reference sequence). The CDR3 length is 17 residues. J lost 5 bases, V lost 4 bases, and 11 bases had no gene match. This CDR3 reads CATSKGQGKLVNEKLFF. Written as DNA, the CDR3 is TGTGCCACCAGCAAGGGACAGGGAAAATTGGTGAATGAAAAACTGTTTTTT. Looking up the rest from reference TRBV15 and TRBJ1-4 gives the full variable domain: DAMVIQNPRYQVTQFGKPVTLSCSQTLNHNVMYWYQQKSSQAPKLLFHYYDKDFNNEADTPDNFQSRRPNTSFCFLDIRSPGLGDTAMYLCATSKGQGKLVNEKLFFGSGTQLSVL.

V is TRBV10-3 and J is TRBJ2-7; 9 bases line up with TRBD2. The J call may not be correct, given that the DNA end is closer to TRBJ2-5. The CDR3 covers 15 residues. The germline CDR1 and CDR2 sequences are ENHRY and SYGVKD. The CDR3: CAISNGGGALETQYF. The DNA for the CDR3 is TGTGCCATCAGTAACGGCGGGGGGGCCTTAGAGACCCAGTACTTC.

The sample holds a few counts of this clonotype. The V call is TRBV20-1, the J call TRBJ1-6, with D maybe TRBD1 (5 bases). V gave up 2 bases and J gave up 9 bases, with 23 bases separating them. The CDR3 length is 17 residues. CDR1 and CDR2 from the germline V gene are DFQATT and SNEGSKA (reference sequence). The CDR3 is CSARKLGLRMGGSPLHF. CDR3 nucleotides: TGCAGTGCTAGAAAATTGGGGCTACGGATGGGGGGTTCACCCCTCCACTTT.

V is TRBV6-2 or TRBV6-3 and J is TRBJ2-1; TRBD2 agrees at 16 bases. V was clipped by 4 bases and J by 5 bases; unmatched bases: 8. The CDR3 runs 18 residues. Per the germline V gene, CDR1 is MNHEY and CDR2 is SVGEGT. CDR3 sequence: CASSSYPGTSGRDNEQFF. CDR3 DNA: TGTGCCAGCAGTTCATACCCCGGGACTAGCGGGAGGGACAATGAGCAGTTCTTC.

The CDR3 loop reads CASSQDGRGDLYNEQFF. The CDR3 DNA is TGCGCCAGCAGCCAAGATGGACGAGGGGATCTCTACAATGAGCAGTTCTTC. The J gene is TRBJ2-1, the V gene TRBV4-3, with D perhaps matching TRBD1 or TRBD2 (5 bases each). This CDR3 spans 17 amino acids. V lost 0 bases and J 3 bases, leaving 15 bases between the germline ends. Germline V gene sequence: CDR1 LGHNA, CDR2 YSLEER.

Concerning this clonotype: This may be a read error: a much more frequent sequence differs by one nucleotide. Written as DNA, the CDR3 is TGTGCCAGCTCACCACCCACAGGGGGCTCCGAGCAGTACTTC. Translating it yields CASSPPTGGSEQYF. The rearrangement joins TRBV18 to TRBJ2-7, with 9 bases that match TRBD1. Unmatched junction bases numbered 3, after V lost 0 bases and J lost 6 bases. The CDR3 extends over 14 amino acids. Germline loops: CDR1 KGHSH, CDR2 LQKENI.

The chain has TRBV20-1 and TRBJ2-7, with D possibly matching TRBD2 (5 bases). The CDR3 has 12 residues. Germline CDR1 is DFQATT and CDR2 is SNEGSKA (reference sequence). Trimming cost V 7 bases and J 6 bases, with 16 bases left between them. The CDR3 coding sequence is TGCAGTGGGCGGTTGTCGGGGAGCGAGCAGTACTTC. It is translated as CSGRLSGSEQYF.

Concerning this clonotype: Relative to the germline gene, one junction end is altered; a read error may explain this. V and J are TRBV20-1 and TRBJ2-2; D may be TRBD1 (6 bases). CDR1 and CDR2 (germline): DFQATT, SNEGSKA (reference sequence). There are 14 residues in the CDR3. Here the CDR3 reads CSARQGTNAGELFF. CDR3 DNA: TGCAGTGCTAGACAGGGGACGAACGCCGGGGAGCTGTTTTTT.

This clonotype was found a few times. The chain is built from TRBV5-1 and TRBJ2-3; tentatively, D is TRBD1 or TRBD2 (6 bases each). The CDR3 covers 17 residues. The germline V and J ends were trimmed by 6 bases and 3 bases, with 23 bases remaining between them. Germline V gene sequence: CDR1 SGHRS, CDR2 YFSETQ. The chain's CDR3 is CASNTGRRDQGTDTQYF. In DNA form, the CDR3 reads TGCGCCAGCAATACAGGGCGGAGGGATCAGGGAACAGATACGCAGTATTTT. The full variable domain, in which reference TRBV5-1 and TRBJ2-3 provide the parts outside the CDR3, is KAGVTQTPRYLIKTRGQQVTLSCSPISGHRSVSWYQQTPGQGLQFLFEYFSETQRNKGNFPGRFSGRQFSNSRSEMNVSTLELGDSALYLCASNTGRRDQGTDTQYFGPGTRLTVL.

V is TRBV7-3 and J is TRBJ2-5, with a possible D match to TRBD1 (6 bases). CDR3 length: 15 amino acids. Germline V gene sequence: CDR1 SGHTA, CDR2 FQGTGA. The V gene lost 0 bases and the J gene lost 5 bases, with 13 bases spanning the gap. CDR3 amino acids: CASSLTKQGRETQYF. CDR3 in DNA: TGTGCCAGCAGCTTAACGAAACAGGGCAGGGAGACCCAGTACTTC.

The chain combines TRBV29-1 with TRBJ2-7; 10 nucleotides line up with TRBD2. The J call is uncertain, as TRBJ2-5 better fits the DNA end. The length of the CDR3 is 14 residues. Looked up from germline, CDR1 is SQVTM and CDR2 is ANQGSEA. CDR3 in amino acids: CSTKGLATTGTQYF. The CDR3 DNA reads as TGCAGCACCAAGGGACTAGCGACTACAGGGACCCAGTACTTC.

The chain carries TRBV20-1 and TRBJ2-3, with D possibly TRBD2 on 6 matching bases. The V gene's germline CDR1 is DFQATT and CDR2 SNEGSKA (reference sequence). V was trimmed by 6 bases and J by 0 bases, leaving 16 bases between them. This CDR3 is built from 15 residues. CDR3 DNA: TGCAGTGCAGGTATAGCGGCCCGAAGCACAGATACGCAGTATTTT. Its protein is CSAGIAARSTDTQYF.

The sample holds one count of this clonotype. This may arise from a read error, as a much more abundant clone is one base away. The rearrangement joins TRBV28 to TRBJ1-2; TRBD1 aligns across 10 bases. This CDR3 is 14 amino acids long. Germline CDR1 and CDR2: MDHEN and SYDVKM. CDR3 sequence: CVSSGTGVIYGYTF. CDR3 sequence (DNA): TGTGTCAGCAGTGGGACAGGGGTTATCTATGGCTACACCTTC.

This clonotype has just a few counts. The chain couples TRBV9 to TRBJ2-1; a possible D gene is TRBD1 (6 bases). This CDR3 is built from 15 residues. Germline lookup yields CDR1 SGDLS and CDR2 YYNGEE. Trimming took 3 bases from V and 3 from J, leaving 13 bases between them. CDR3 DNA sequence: TGTGCCAGCAGCGGTACAGGGTCAGTCTACAATGAGCAGTTCTTC. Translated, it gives CASSGTGSVYNEQFF.

CDR3 in amino acids: CASSPRQGRGADTQYF. CDR3 DNA sequence: TGTGCCAGCAGTCCACGACAGGGCAGAGGCGCAGATACGCAGTATTTT. This sequence joins TRBV6-1 and TRBJ2-3; 7 positions agree with TRBD1. Losses at the gene ends were 5 bases for V and 4 bases for J; bases not matched to a gene: 12. Germline V gives CDR1 MNHNS, CDR2 SASEGT. This CDR3 comprises 16 residues.

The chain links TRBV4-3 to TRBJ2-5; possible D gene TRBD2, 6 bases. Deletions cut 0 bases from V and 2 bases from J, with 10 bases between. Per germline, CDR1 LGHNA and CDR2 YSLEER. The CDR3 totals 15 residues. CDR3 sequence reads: CASSQDIGGQETQYF. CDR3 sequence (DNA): TGCGCCAGCAGCCAAGATATCGGGGGTCAAGAGACCCAGTACTTC.

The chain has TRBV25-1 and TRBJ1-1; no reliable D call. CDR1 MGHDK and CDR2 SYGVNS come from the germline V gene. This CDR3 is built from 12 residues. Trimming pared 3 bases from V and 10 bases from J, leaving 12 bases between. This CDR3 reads CASSDPSTGAFF. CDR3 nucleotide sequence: TGTGCCAGCAGTGACCCCTCTACCGGAGCTTTCTTT.

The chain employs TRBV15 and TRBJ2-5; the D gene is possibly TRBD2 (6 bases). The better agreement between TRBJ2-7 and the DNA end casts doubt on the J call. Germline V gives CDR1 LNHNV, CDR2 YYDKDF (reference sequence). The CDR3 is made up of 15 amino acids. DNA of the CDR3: TGTGCCACCAGCAGTACGCTAGGAGGGGCCCTCGAGCAGTACTTC. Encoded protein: CATSSTLGGALEQYF.

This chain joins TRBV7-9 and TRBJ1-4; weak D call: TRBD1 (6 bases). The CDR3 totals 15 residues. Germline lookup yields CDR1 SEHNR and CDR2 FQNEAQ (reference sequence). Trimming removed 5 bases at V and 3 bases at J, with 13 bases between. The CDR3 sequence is CASSRTGLANEKLFF. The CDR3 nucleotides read TGTGCCAGCAGCCGCACAGGGTTGGCTAATGAAAAACTGTTTTTT.

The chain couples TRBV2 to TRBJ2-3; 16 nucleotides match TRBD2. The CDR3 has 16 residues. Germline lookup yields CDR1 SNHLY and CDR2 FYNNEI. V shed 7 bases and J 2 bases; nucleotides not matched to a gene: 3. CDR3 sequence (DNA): TGTGCCAGCATGGGACTAGCGGGGGGGAACACAGATACGCAGTATTTT. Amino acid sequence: CASMGLAGGNTDTQYF. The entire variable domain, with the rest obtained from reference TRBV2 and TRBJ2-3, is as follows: EPEVTQTPSHQVTQMGQEVILRCVPISNHLYFYWYRQILGQKVEFLVSFYNNEISEKSEIFDDQFSVERPDGSNFTLKIRSTKLEDSAMYFCASMGLAGGNTDTQYFGPGTRLTVL.

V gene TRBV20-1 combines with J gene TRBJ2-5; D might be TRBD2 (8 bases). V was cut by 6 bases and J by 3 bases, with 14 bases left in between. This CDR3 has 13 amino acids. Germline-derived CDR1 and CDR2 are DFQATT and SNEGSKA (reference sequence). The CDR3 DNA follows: TGCAGTGCCCGGGAGGGGGCCGAAGAGACCCAGTACTTC. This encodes CSAREGAEETQYF.

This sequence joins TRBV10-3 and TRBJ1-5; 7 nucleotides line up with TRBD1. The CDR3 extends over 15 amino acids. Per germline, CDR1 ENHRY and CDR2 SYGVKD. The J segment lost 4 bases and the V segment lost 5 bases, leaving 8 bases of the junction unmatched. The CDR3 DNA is TGTGCCATCAGTCCAAGGGGACAGAGTAATCAGCCCCAGCATTTT. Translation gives CAISPRGQSNQPQHF.

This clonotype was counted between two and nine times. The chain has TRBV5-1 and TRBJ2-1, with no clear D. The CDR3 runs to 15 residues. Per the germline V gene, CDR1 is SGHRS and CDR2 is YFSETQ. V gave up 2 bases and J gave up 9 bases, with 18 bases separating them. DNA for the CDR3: TGCGCCAGCAGCTTCGACTTGATGGTCCTGGGTGAGCAGTTCTTC. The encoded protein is CASSFDLMVLGEQFF. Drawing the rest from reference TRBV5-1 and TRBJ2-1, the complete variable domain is KAGVTQTPRYLIKTRGQQVTLSCSPISGHRSVSWYQQTPGQGLQFLFEYFSETQRNKGNFPGRFSGRQFSNSRSEMNVSTLELGDSALYLCASSFDLMVLGEQFFGPGTRLTVL.

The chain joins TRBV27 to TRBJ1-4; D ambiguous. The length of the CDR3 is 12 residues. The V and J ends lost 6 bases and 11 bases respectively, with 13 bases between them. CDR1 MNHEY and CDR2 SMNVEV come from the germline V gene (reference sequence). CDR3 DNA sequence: TGTGCCAGCAGGGCCCTTAGTAGCAAACTGTTTTTT. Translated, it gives CASRALSSKLFF. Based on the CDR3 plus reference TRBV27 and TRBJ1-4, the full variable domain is EAQVTQNPRYLITVTGKKLTVTCSQNMNHEYMSWYRQDPGLGLRQIYYSMNVEVTDKGDVPEGYKVSRKEKRNFPLILESPSPNQTSLYFCASRALSSKLFFGSGTQLSVL.

CDR3 bases: TGTGCCAGCAGCGTTCAGGGGACGGGAAATGAAAAACTGTTTTTT. This gives the protein CASSVQGTGNEKLFF. The V and J genes are TRBV9 and TRBJ1-4; perhaps TRBD1 as D (6 bases). V was clipped by 2 bases and J by 5 bases, with 13 bases between them. Germline CDR1 SGDLS, CDR2 YYNGEE. CDR3 length: 15 residues.

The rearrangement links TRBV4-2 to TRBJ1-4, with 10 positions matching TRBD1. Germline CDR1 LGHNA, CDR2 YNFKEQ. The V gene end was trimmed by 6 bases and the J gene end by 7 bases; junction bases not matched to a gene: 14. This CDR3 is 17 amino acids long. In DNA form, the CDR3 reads TGTGCCAGCAGGCTGGGACAGGGGTTTTTGTATGGTGAAAAACTGTTTTTT. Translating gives CASRLGQGFLYGEKLFF.

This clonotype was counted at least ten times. Written as DNA, the CDR3 is TGTGCCAGCAGTTTAATTTTCAGCGAAGAGACCCAGTACTTC. It yields the protein CASSLIFSEETQYF. J is TRBJ2-5 and V is TRBV12-3 or TRBV12-4; D is unresolved. The V and J ends lost 2 bases and 3 bases respectively, with 10 bases between them. The CDR3 length is 14 residues.